This note documents a single TCR beta chain sequence. Antigen: not known. This sample was taken from a study of early T cells in non-severe SARS-CoV-2 infection. Study details: Bulk RNA from unsorted whole blood was sequenced; chains were unpaired.

TCRdb called the 5' RACE reads again in MiXCR, with one record for every CDR3 protein. The data show roughly 54,000 distinct CDR3 sequences, approximately 12% seen once. General study points: VDJdb matching favored anti-spike CD8 responses, missing private and CD4 specificities.

This CDR3 is built from 14 residues. The V gene lost 4 bases and the J gene lost 5 bases, with 13 bases spanning the gap. From germline, CDR1 is SEHNR and CDR2 FQNEAQ (reference sequence). The sequenced sample was whole blood. The rearrangement links TRBV7-9 to TRBJ2-3; D is unclear. This clonotype was sampled from an adult who was a healthcare worker with PCR-confirmed SARS-CoV-2 infection or an uninfected control (not recorded which). CDR3 nucleotides: TGTGCCAGCAGCTCATACGACTCAGGAGATACGCAGTATTTT. It yields the protein CASSSYDSGDTQYF.